The rows below give T cell receptor beta chains drawn from one sample of a study of T cells in Graves' hyperthyroidism and ophthalmopathy. From the multiplex PCR reads, TCRdb called clonotypes with MiXCR, one entry per CDR3 protein. This sample has approximately 700,000 distinct CDR3 sequences, with approximately 16% found just once. Sequencing was done on a sample of blood. These receptors came from a man aged 18 to 30 with Graves' hyperthyroidism. The CDR3 runs from the conserved cysteine through the conserved F or W. The size field is filled for only some rows; it gives once, few, many or a size class.

>TRBV19|TRBJ2-1|few
CASSYTSGIYEQFF
>TRBV27|TRBJ2-1|many
CASSLSGLGVEQFF
>TRBV12-3/TRBV12-4|TRBJ2-5|many
CASTRVNREEKETQYF
>TRBV7-2|TRBJ1-6|.
CASSFLGKGSPLHF
>TRBV3-1|TRBJ1-4|.
CASSQGGDRQLFF
>TRBV11-3|TRBJ2-7|many
CASSLFFPGQGADEQYF
>TRBV7-3|TRBJ2-7|.
CASSQAPGLAGGSYEQYF
>TRBV10-3|TRBJ2-1|.
CATFPGSSYNEQFF
>TRBV14|TRBJ2-1|.
CASSSGPDYVYNEQFF
>TRBV7-9|TRBJ2-5|few
CASSERTSGETQYF
>TRBV18|TRBJ1-1|many
CASLGGMDTEAFF
>TRBV6-1|TRBJ1-5|.
CASETGRRFNQPQHF
>TRBV30|TRBJ2-7|many
CAGSQGSSYEQYF
>TRBV18|.|.
CASSPPSYEQFF
>TRBV6-1|TRBJ2-7|many
CASSGGGVNEQYF
>TRBV28|TRBJ2-1|many
CASSLGGREQFF
>TRBV6-1|TRBJ2-7|many
CASSEGTGPHEQYF
>TRBV3-1|TRBJ1-5|many
CASSQDLPDRGSQPQHF
>TRBV7-2|TRBJ1-1|many
CASSLPWTGAEAFF
>TRBV7-8|TRBJ2-3|many
CASSSLGGGARELSGIHTDTQYF
>TRBV11-2|TRBJ2-3|many
CASSLDLSWGGADTQYF
>TRBV6-2/TRBV6-3|TRBJ2-7|few
CASMATGLENYEQYF
>TRBV2|TRBJ2-2|once
CASEYANTGELFF
>TRBV7-9|TRBJ1-2|.
CASSTTSGGRGYTF
>TRBV7-8|TRBJ2-1|few
CASIPIPQGAGNEQFF
>TRBV2|TRBJ1-1|few
CASIRDGGLETEAFF
>TRBV12-3/TRBV12-4|TRBJ2-3|many
CASSSWDTGTQYF
>TRBV6-9|TRBJ2-7|.
CASSYLPRDEQYF
>TRBV12-3/TRBV12-4|TRBJ1-1|.
CASSPTYRGTEAFF
>TRBV12-3/TRBV12-4|TRBJ2-2|.
CASSFSGFNTGELFF
>TRBV28|TRBJ1-2|many
CASSLMAGGYGYTF
>TRBV7-9|TRBJ1-5|few
CASSRGTEYSNQPQHF
>TRBV27|TRBJ1-5|many
CASSLGGGAGSNQPQHF
>TRBV20-1|TRBJ2-3|few
CSARDGRDTQYF
>TRBV7-9|TRBJ2-1|.
CASIQDLAGGHEQFF
>TRBV5-1|TRBJ2-5|few
CASSGTGLAGVETQYF
>TRBV12-3/TRBV12-4|TRBJ1-5|.
CASSWNRIGNQPQHF
>TRBV19|TRBJ2-2|.
CASVRGDRAGELFF
>TRBV28|TRBJ2-7|few
CASTSPGEGATAYEQYF
>TRBV27|TRBJ2-7|few
CASKWTSRMYEQYF
>TRBV20-1|TRBJ2-7|many
CSAPWTSGPRDEQYF
>TRBV5-1|TRBJ2-1|few
CASSFFITGTLSYNEQFF
>TRBV5-8|TRBJ2-3|many
CASSLWEGGSTDTQYF
>TRBV9|TRBJ2-1|.
CASSVGAGVVNEQFF
>TRBV10-2|TRBJ1-5|few
CASSDRQAGRQPQHF
>TRBV15|TRBJ1-5|.
CATSRDIALGQPQHF
>TRBV6-1|TRBJ1-4|many
CASSTAPGANEKLFF
>TRBV3-1|TRBJ2-1|many
CASSQDGLAGGYNEQFF